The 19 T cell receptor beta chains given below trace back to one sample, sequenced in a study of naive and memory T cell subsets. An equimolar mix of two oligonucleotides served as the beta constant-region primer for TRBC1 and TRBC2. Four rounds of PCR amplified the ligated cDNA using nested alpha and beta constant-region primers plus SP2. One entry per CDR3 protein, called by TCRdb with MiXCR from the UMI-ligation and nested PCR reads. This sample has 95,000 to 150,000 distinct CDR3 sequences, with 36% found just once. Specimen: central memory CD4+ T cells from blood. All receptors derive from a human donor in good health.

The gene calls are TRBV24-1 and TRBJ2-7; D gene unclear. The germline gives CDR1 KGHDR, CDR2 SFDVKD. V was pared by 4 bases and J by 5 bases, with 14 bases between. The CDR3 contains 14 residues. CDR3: CATSENRFNNEQYF. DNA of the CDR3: TGTGCCACCAGTGAGAACCGCTTTAATAACGAGCAGTACTTC.

The CDR3 region has the DNA TGTGCCAGCAGTTTATCGACAGGGGAAGCTTTCTTT. Residues: CASSLSTGEAFF. The genes are TRBV28 and TRBJ1-1; 7 nucleotides agree with TRBD1. Germline V gives CDR1 MDHEN, CDR2 SYDVKM. The CDR3 runs 12 residues. Trimming took 1 base from V and 8 from J; bases not matched to a gene: 1.

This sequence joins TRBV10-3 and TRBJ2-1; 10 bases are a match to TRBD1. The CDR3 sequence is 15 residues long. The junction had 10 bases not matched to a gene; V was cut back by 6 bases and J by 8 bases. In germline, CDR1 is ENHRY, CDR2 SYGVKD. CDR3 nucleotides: TGTGCCATCAGCACCGGGACAGGGGTCCAACATGAGCAGTTCTTC. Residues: CAISTGTGVQHEQFF.

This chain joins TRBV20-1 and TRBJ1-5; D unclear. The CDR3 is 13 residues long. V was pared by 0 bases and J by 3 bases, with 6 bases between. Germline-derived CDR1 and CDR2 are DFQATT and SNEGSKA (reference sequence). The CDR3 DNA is TGCAGTGCTAGAGAGCAGGACAATCAGCCCCAGCATTTT. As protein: CSAREQDNQPQHF.

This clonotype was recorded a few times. CDR3 residues: CASSHRANTEAFF. The CDR3 region has the DNA TGTGCCAGCAGCCACAGGGCCAACACTGAAGCTTTCTTT. The chain has TRBV11-2 and TRBJ1-1, with D tentatively TRBD1 (6 bases). There are 13 residues in the CDR3. V gave up 5 bases and J gave up 2 bases, with 9 bases separating them. Germline assignment: CDR1 SGHAT and CDR2 FQNNGV.

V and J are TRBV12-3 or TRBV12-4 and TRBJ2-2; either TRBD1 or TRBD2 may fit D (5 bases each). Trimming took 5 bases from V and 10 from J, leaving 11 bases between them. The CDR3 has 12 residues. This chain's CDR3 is CASSLGTKELFF. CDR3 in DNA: TGTGCCAGCAGTCTCGGGACGAAGGAGCTGTTTTTT.

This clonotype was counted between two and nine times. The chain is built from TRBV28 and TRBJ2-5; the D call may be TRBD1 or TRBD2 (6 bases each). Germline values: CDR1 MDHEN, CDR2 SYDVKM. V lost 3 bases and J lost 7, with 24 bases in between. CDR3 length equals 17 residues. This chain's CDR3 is CASSFISHGGPPGTQYF. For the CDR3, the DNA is TGTGCCAGCAGTTTTATATCCCACGGGGGCCCACCCGGGACCCAGTACTTC.

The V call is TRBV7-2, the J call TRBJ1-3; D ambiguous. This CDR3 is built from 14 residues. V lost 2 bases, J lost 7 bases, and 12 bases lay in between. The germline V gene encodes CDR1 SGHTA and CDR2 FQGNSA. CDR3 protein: CASSLTRITNTIYF. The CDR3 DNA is TGTGCCAGCAGCTTAACGAGAATCACGAACACCATATATTTT.

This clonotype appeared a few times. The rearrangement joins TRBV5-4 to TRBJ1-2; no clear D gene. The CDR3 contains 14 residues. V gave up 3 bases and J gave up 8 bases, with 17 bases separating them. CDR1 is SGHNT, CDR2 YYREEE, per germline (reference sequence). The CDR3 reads CASSSFDQNRGYTF. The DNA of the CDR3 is TGTGCCAGCAGCTCATTTGACCAAAATCGAGGCTACACCTTC.

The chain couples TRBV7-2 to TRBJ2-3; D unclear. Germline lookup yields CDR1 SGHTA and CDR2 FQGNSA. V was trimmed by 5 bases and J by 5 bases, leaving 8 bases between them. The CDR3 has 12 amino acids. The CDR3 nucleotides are TGTGCCAGCAGCCCAGCCCAAGATACGCAGTATTTT. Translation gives CASSPAQDTQYF.

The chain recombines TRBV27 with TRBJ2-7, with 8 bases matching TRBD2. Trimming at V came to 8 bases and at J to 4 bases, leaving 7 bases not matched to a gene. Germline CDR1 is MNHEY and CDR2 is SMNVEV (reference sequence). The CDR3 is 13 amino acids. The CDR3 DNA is TGTGCCAGCGGGGGGACTAGACGATACGAGCAGTACTTC. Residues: CASGGTRRYEQYF.

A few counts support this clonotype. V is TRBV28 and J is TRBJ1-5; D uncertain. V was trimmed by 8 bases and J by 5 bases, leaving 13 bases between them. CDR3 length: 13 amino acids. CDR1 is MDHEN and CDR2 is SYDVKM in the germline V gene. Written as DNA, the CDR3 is TGTGCCAGCGCAGCCCCTACCTATCAGCCCCAGCATTTT. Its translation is CASAAPTYQPQHF.

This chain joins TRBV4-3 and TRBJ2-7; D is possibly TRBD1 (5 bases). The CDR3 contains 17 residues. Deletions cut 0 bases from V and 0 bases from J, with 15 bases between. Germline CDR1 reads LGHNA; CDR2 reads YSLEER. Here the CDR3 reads CASSQEVESQGSYEQYF. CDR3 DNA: TGCGCCAGCAGCCAAGAAGTGGAGAGTCAGGGCTCCTACGAGCAGTACTTC.

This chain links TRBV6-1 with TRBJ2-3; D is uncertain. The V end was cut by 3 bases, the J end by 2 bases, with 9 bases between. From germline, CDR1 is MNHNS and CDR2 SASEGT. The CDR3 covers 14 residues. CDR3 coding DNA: TGTGCCAGCAGTGATTGGCATTTCACAGATACGCAGTATTTT. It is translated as CASSDWHFTDTQYF.

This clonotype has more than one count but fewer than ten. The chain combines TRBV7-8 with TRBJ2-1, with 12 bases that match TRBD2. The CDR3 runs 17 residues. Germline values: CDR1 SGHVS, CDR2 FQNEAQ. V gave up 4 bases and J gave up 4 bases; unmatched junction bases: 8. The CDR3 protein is CASSSTLGLAGYNEQFF. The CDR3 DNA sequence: TGTGCCAGCAGCTCAACGCTCGGACTAGCGGGGTACAATGAGCAGTTCTTC.

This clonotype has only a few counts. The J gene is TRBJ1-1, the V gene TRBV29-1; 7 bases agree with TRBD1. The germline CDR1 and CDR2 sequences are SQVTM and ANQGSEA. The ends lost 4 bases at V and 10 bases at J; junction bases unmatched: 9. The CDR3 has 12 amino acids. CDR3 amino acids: CSVVKGALGAFF. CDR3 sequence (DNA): TGCAGCGTTGTCAAGGGGGCGCTTGGAGCTTTCTTT.

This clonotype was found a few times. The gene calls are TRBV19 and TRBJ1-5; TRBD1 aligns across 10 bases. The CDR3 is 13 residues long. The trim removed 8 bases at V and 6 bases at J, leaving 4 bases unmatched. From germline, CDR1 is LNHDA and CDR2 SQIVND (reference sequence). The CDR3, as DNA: TGTGCCAGTGGGACAGGGGTGGTTCAGCCCCAGCATTTT. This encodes CASGTGVVQPQHF.

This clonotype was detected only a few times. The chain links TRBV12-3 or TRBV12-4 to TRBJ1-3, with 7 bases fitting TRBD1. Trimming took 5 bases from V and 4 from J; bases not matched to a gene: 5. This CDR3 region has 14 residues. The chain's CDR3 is CASSPRTGGNTIYF. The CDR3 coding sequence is TGTGCCAGCAGTCCCCGGACAGGCGGAAACACCATATATTTT.

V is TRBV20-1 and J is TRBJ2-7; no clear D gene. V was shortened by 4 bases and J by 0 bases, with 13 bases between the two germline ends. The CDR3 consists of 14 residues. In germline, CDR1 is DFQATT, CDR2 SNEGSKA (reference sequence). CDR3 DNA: TGCAGTGCTAACGTTCCAGTCTTCTCCTACGAGCAGTACTTC. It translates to CSANVPVFSYEQYF.